What follows are 8 T cell receptor beta chains derived from one specimen sequenced in a study of blood T cell repertoires in COVID-19. Profiling relied on immunoSEQ multiplex PCR, and the TCRdb table lists in-frame clones only, not all of them. The sample lists fewer than 90,000 clones, around 90% seen once, with approximately 7.3% in the top ten. The sample was peripheral blood. These receptors originate from a man between 65 and 85 years old with acute or convalescent COVID-19.

This chain connects TRBV6-5 to TRBJ2-5; a possible D gene is TRBD2 (6 bases). CDR3 length: 14 amino acids. In germline, CDR1 is MNHEY, CDR2 SVGAGI. Trimming pared 7 bases from V and 5 bases from J, leaving 17 bases between. The CDR3: CASNLRDSQETQYF. CDR3 coding DNA: TGTGCCAGCAACCTTCGGGACTCCCAGGAGACCCAGTACTTC.

V and J are TRBV5-1 and TRBJ1-4; D possibly corresponds to TRBD1 (5 bases). V was pared by 0 bases and J by 7 bases, with 13 bases between. Germline CDR1 SGHRS, CDR2 YFSETQ. This CDR3 spans 15 amino acids. The CDR3 DNA sequence: TGCGCCAGCAGCTTGGAGCAGGGTGATAGTGAAAAACTGTTTTTT. Encoded protein: CASSLEQGDSEKLFF.

The V gene is TRBV7-2, the J gene TRBJ2-7; 10 nucleotides align to TRBD1. Germline loops: CDR1 SGHTA, CDR2 FQGNSA. CDR3 length equals 14 residues. V was pared by 5 bases and J by 2 bases, with 3 bases of the junction left unmatched. This chain's CDR3 is CASSPGTGAYEQYF. In DNA form, the CDR3 reads TGTGCCAGCAGCCCCGGGACAGGGGCCTACGAGCAGTACTTC.

This sequence joins TRBV28 and TRBJ1-2; tentatively, D is TRBD1 (6 bases). CDR1 and CDR2 from the germline V gene are MDHEN and SYDVKM. Trimming cost V 2 bases and J 2 bases, with 12 bases left between them. CDR3 size: 15 residues. The CDR3 DNA sequence: TGTGCCAGCAGTTTACCGGGGGGGCCGAACTATGGCTACACCTTC. It specifies CASSLPGGPNYGYTF.

This clone has a handful of counts. The germline gene is not matched at one end of the junction; a read error may be the cause. V and J are TRBV6-1 and TRBJ2-7; D may be TRBD1 (6 bases). This CDR3 contains 11 residues. Germline V gives CDR1 MNHNS, CDR2 SASEGT. CDR3 sequence: CASSEEGTGWF. CDR3 nucleotide sequence: TGTGCCAGCAGTGAAGAGGGTACAGGGTGGTTC.

The V call is TRBV9, the J call TRBJ2-3; D perhaps matches TRBD2 (7 bases). The V gene's germline CDR1 is SGDLS and CDR2 YYNGEE. V was clipped by 0 bases and J by 4 bases, with 12 bases between them. The CDR3 consists of 15 residues. The CDR3 DNA is TGTGCCAGCAGCGTAGTAGGAGGGGGGGCAGATACGCAGTATTTT. Translated: CASSVVGGGADTQYF.

CDR3 in amino acids: CASSLGQGGVGAFF. CDR3 nucleotides: TGTGCCAGCAGTTTAGGACAGGGCGGGGTGGGAGCTTTCTTT. V gene TRBV28 combines with J gene TRBJ1-1; 8 bases map to TRBD1. The CDR3 is 14 amino acids. V lost 2 bases to trimming and J lost 10 bases; unmatched junction nucleotides: 9. Germline V gene sequence: CDR1 MDHEN, CDR2 SYDVKM. Full variable domain (outside the CDR3, taken from reference TRBV28 and TRBJ1-1): DVKVTQSSRYLVKRTGEKVFLECVQDMDHENMFWYRQDPGLGLRLIYFSYDVKMKEKGDIPEGYSVSREKKERFSLILESASTNQTSMYLCASSLGQGGVGAFFGQGTRLTVV.

V gene TRBV6-6 combines with J gene TRBJ1-2; the match to TRBD1 covers 7 bases. The CDR3 has 14 amino acids. From germline, CDR1 is MNHNY and CDR2 SVGAGI (reference sequence). V dropped 6 bases and J dropped 1; count of bases not matched to a gene: 5. The CDR3 DNA reads as TGTGCCAGCAGGCCACAGGGGCATAACTATGGCTACACCTTC. Translating gives CASRPQGHNYGYTF.